What follows is one TCR beta chain and its context. This specimen belongs to a study of T cells in Graves' hyperthyroidism and ophthalmopathy. Study-level background: Peripheral blood collection took place at initial diagnosis, before any treatment.

TCR beta CDR3 regions were amplified from RNA. The study used the HTBI primer set for a first-round RT-PCR of the TCR CDR3. MiXCR was run by TCRdb on the multiplex PCR reads, yielding one entry per CDR3 protein. The sample includes 690,000 or so distinct CDR3 sequences, approximately 18% of them seen just once. CDR3 length: 14 residues. Trimming took off 2 bases at V and 0 bases at J, with 5 bases between the two ends. It was approximately 9.7 ml of fresh peripheral blood that supplied the PBMCs. Sequencing was carried out using blood. The receptor was derived from a woman aged 45-65 years with Graves' hyperthyroidism that later progressed to Graves' ophthalmopathy. The V and J genes are TRBV12-3 or TRBV12-4 and TRBJ1-3, with unresolved D. CDR3 protein: CASSLRDSGNTIYF. CDR3 nucleotides: TGTGCCAGCAGTTTAAGGGACTCTGGAAACACCATATATTTT.